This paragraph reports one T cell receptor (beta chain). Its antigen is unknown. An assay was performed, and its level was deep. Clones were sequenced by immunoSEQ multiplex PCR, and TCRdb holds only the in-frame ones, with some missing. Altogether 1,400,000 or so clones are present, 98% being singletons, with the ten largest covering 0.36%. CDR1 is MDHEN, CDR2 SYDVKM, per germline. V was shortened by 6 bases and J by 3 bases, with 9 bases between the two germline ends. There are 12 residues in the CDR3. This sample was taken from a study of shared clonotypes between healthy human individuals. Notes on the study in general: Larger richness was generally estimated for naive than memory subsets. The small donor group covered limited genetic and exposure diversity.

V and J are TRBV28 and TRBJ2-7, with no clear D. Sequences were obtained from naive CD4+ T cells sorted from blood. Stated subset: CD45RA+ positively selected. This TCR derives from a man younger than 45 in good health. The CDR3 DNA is TGTGCCAGCAGATCAGAGTTCTACGAGCAGTACTTC. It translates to CASRSEFYEQYF.